This T cell receptor beta chain was sequenced for a study of blood T cell repertoires in COVID-19. Overall study context: Both acute and convalescent COVID-19 samples were obtained from the United States, Italy and Spain. T cells, B-cell-depleted T cells, or PBMCs supplied cDNA or gDNA.

Germline V gene data show CDR1 as SGDLS and CDR2 as YYNGEE. CDR3 length: 14 amino acids. V gave up 2 bases and J gave up 3 bases; unmatched junction bases: 0. In the original analysis: Nucleated cell number was recorded as an estimate derived from reference gene primer amplification. Repertoires were generated with immunoSEQ multiplex PCR, while TCRdb's copy carries only in-frame clones and drops some. The DNA was the basis for D and trimming; V, J and clone size are from that table. The table shows some 90,000 clones, with more than 65% occurring only once. The chain recombines TRBV9 with TRBJ2-2, with 8 bases fitting TRBD2. Specimen: peripheral blood. This receptor was taken from a man aged 60-69 years with acute or convalescent COVID-19. The CDR3 nucleotides read TGTGCCAGCAGCGTCGGGGGGGACACCGGGGAGCTGTTTTTT. Protein: CASSVGGDTGELFF. Based on the CDR3 plus reference TRBV9 and TRBJ2-2, the full variable domain is DSGVTQTPKHLITATGQRVTLRCSPRSGDLSVYWYQQSLDQGLQFLIQYYNGEERAKGNILERFSAQQFPDLHSELNLSSLELGDSALYFCASSVGGDTGELFFGEGSRLTVL.